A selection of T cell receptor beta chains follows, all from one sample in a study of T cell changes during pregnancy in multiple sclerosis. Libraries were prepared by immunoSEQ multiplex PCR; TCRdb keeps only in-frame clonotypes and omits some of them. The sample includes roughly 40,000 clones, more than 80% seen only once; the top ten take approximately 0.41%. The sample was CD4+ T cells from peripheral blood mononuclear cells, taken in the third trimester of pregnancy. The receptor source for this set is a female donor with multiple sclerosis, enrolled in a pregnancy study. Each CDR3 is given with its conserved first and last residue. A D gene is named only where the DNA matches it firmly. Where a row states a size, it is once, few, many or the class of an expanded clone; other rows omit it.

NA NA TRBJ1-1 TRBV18 CASSPGTGTLGGLFF TGTGCCAGCTCACCGGGAACCGGGACTCTGGGCGGGCTTTTCTTT
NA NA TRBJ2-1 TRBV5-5 CASSLQDVYEQFF TGTGCCAGCAGCTTACAGGATGTCTATGAGCAGTTCTTC
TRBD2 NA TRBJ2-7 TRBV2 CASSPGLGHEQYF TGTGCCAGCAGTCCGGGACTAGGTCACGAGCAGTACTTC
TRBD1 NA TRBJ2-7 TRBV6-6 CASSTGQGWSYEQYF TGTGCCAGCAGTACGGGACAGGGGTGGTCCTACGAGCAGTACTTC
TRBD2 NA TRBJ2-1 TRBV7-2 CASSAPGLTLINEQFF TGTGCCAGCAGCGCACCGGGACTAACCTTGATAAATGAGCAGTTCTTC
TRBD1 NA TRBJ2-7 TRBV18 CASSRVGQSYEQYF TGTGCCAGCTCACGGGTGGGACAGTCCTACGAGCAGTACTTC
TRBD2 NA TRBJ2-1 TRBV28 CASSLWVGTSGTNEQFF TGTGCCAGCAGTTTATGGGTGGGGACTAGCGGGACGAATGAGCAGTTCTTC
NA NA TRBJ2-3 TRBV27 CASSFTYGTDTQYF TGTGCCAGCAGTTTCACATACGGCACAGATACGCAGTATTTT
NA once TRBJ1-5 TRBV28 CASSRVGGVGNQPQHF TGTGCCAGCAGTCGCGTGGGGGGGGTGGGGAATCAGCCCCAGCATTTT
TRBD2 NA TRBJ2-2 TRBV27 CASIRAGGLLSGELFF TGTGCCAGCATAAGGGCGGGAGGGCTCTTGTCCGGGGAGCTGTTTTTT
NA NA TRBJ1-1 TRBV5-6 CASSLTRGRKLKEAFF TGTGCCAGCAGCTTAACACGCGGAAGAAAACTCAAGGAAGCTTTCTTT
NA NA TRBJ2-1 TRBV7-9 CASSSLTGPVGHNEQFF TGTGCCAGCAGCTCGCTCACAGGGCCGGTGGGACACAATGAGCAGTTCTTC
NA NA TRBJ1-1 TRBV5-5 CASSTRQQVNTEAFF TGTGCCAGCAGCACTCGACAGCAAGTGAACACTGAAGCTTTCTTT
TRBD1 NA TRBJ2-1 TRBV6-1 CASSVSPGQIENEQFF TGTGCCAGCAGTGTATCGCCGGGACAGATCGAAAATGAGCAGTTCTTC
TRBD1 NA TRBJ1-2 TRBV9 CASSASGGRYGYTF TGTGCCAGCAGTGCTTCAGGGGGTCGATATGGCTACACCTTC
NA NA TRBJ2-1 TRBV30 CAWSVTGARRGFF TGTGCCTGGAGTGTAACGGGAGCTAGACGGGGGTTCTTC
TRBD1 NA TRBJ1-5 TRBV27 CASSWDRLTNQPQHF TGTGCCAGCAGTTGGGACAGATTGACAAATCAGCCCCAGCATTTT
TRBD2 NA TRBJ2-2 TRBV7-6 CASSLAPSGKPGELFF TGTGCCAGCAGCTTAGCCCCTAGCGGGAAACCCGGGGAGCTGTTTTTT
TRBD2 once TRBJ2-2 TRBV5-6 CASSPRPPRGLGTGELFF TGTGCCAGCAGCCCACGACCTCCTAGGGGACTAGGGACCGGGGAGCTGTTTTTT
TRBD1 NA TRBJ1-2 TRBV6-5 CATSTRQGLGGYTF TGTGCCACTTCAACCCGACAGGGGCTCGGTGGCTACACCTTC
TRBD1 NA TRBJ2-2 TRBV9 CASSPSTGGRSTGELFF TGTGCCAGCAGCCCAAGTACAGGGGGCAGGTCGACCGGGGAGCTGTTTTTT
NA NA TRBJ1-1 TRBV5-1 CASSGRGRTNTEAFF TGCGCCAGCAGCGGCCGTGGGCGGACTAACACTGAAGCTTTCTTT